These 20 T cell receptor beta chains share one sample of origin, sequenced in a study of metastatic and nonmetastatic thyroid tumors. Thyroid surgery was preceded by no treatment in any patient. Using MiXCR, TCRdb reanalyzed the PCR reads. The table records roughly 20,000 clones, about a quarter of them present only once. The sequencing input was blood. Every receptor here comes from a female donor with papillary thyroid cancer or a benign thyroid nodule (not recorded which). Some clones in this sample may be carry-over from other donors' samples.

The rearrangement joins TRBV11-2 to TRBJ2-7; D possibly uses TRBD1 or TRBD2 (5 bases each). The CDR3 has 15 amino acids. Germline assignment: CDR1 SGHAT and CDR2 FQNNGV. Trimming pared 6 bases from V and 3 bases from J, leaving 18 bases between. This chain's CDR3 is CASRPPGPRNYEQYF. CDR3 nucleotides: TGTGCCAGCAGACCTCCGGGACCCAGGAACTACGAGCAGTACTTC. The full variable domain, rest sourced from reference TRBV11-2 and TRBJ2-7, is EAGVAQSPRYKIIEKRQSVAFWCNPISGHATLYWYQQILGQGPKLLIQFQNNGVVDDSQLPKDRFSAERLKGVDSTLKIQPAKLEDSAVYLCASRPPGPRNYEQYFGPGTRLTVT.

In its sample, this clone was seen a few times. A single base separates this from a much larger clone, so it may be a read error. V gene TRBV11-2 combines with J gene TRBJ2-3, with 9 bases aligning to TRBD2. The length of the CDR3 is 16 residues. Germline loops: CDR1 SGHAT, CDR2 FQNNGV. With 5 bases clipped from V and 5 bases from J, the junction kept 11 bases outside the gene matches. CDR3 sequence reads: CASSTAGGSSRDTQYF. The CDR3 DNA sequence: TGTGCCAGCAGCACTGCGGGGGGGAGCAGTCGAGATACGCAGTATTTT.

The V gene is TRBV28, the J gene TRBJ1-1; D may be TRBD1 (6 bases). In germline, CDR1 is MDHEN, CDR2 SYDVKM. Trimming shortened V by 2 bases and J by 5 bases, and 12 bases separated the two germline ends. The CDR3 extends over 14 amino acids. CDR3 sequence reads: CASSLVGGGTEAFF. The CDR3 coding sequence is TGTGCCAGCAGTTTAGTCGGAGGGGGGACTGAAGCTTTCTTT.

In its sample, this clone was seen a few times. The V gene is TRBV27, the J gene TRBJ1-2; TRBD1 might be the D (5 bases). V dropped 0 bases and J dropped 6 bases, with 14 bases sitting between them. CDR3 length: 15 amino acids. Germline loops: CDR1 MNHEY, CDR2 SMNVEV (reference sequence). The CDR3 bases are TGTGCCAGCAGTTTATCACGGGGGGGTCTGAATGGCTACACCTTC. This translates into CASSLSRGGLNGYTF.

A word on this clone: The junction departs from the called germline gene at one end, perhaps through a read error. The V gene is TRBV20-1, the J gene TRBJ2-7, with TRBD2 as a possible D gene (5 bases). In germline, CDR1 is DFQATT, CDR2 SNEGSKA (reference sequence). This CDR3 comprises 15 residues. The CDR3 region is CSASSTHGNLVEQYF. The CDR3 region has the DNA TGCAGCGCTAGTTCCACTCACGGGAACCTGGTCGAGCAGTACTTC.

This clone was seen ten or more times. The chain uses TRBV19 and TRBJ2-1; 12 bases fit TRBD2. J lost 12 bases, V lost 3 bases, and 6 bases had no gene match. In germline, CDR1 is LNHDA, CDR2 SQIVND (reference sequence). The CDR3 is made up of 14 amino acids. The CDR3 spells CASSIASGRAWQFF. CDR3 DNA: TGTGCCAGTAGTATCGCTAGCGGGAGGGCCTGGCAGTTCTTC.

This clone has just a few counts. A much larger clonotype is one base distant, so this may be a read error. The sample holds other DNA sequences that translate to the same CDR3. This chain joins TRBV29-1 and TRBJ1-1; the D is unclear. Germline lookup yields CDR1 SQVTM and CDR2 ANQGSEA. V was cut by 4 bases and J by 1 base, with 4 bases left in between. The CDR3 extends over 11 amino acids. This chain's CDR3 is CSVAANTEAFF. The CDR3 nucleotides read TGCAGCGTTGCTGCGAACACTGAAGCTTTCTTT.

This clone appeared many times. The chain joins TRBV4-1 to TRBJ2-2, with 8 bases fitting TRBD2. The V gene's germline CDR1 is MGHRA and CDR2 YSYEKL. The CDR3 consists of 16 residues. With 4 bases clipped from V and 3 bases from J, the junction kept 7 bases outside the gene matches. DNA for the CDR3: TGCGCCAGCAGCCCGACTAGCGTGAGGTACACCGGGGAGCTGTTTTTT. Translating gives CASSPTSVRYTGELFF.

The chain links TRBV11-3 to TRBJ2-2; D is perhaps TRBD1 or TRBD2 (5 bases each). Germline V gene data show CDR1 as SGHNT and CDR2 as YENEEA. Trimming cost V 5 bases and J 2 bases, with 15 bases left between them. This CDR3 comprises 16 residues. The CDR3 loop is CASSEDGGSNTGELFF. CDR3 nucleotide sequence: TGTGCCAGCAGCGAAGATGGGGGATCTAACACCGGGGAGCTGTTTTTT.

For the CDR3, the DNA is TGTGCCAGCAGATACAGGGGAGGCAATGAGCAGTTCTTC. As protein: CASRYRGGNEQFF. The chain couples TRBV7-2 to TRBJ2-1; weak D call: TRBD1 (7 bases). The CDR3 extends over 13 amino acids. In germline, CDR1 is SGHTA, CDR2 FQGNSA. The V end was cut by 6 bases, the J end by 6 bases, with 12 bases between.

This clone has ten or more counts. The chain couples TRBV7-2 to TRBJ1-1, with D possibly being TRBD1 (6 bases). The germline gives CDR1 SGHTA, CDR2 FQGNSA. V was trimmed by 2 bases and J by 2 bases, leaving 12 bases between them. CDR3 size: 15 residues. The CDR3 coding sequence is TGTGCCAGCAGCTTACAGGGAGGGGGAAACACTGAAGCTTTCTTT. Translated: CASSLQGGGNTEAFF.

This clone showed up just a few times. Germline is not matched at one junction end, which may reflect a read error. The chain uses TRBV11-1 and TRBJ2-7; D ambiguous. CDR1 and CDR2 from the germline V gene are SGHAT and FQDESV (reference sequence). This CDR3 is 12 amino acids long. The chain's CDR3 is CASSPLVYEQHF. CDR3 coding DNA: TGTGCCAGCAGCCCGCTGGTCTACGAGCAGCACTTC.

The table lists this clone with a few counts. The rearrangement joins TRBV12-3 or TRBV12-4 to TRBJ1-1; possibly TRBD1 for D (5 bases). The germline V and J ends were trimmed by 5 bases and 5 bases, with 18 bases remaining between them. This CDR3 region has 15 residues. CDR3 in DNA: TGTGCCAGCAGTCTCCGGGGCAGGCAATGGACTGAAGCTTTCTTT. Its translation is CASSLRGRQWTEAFF.

The CDR3 region has the DNA TGTGCCTGGAGGAAACCCTCATCCGCCTACGAGCAGTACTTC. It specifies CAWRKPSSAYEQYF. The chain has TRBV30 and TRBJ2-7; D is unclear. V lost 3 bases to trimming and J lost 2 bases, with 14 bases between them. Germline V lookup: CDR1 GTSNPN, CDR2 SVGIG (reference sequence). This CDR3 contains 14 residues. Using reference TRBV30 and TRBJ2-7 for the parts outside the CDR3, the full variable domain is SQTIHQWPATLVQPVGSPLSLECTVEGTSNPNLYWYRQAAGRGLQLLFYSVGIGQISSEVPQNLSASRPQDRQFILSSKKLLLSDSGFYLCAWRKPSSAYEQYFGPGTRLTVT.

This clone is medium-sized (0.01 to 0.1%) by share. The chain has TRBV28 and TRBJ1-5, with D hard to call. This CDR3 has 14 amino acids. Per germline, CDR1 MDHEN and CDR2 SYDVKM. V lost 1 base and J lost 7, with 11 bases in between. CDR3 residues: CASSLSRSLQPQHF. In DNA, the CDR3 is TGTGCCAGCAGTTTATCTCGGTCTTTACAGCCCCAGCATTTT.

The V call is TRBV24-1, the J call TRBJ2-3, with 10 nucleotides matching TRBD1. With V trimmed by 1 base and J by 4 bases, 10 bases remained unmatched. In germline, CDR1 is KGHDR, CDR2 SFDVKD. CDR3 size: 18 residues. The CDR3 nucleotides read TGTGCCACCAGTGATTTAGACCCGGGACAGGGGTCCTCAGATACGCAGTATTTT. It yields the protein CATSDLDPGQGSSDTQYF.

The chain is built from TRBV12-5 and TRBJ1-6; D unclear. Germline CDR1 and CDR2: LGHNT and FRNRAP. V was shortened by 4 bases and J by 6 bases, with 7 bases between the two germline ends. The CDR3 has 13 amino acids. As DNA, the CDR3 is TGTGCTAGTGGTTCCCAAAGTAATTCACCCCTCCACTTT. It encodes CASGSQSNSPLHF. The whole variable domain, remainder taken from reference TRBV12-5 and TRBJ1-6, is DARVTQTPRHKVTEMGQEVTMRCQPILGHNTVFWYRQTMMQGLELLAYFRNRAPLDDSGMPKDRFSAEMPDATLATLKIQPSEPRDSAVYFCASGSQSNSPLHFGNGTRLTVT.

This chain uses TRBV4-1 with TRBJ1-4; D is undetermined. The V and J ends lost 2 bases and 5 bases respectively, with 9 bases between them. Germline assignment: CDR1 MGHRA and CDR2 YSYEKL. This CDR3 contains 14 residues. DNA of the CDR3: TGCGCCAGCAGCCAACTAGGCAGCAATGAAAAACTGTTTTTT. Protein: CASSQLGSNEKLFF.

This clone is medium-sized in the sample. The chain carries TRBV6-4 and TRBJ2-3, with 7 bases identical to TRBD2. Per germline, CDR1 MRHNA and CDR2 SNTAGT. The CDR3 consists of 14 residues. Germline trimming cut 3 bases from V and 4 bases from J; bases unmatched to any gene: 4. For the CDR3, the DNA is TGTGCCAGCAGTGAACGGGAGGCGGCAGATACGCAGTATTTT. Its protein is CASSEREAADTQYF.

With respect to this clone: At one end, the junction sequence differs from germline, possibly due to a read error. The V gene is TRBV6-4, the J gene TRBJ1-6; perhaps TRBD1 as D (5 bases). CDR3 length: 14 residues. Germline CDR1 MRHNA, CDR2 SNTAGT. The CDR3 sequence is CANSEETVNSPLHF. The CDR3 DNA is TGTGCCAACAGTGAAGAGACAGTGAATTCACCCCTCCACTTT.